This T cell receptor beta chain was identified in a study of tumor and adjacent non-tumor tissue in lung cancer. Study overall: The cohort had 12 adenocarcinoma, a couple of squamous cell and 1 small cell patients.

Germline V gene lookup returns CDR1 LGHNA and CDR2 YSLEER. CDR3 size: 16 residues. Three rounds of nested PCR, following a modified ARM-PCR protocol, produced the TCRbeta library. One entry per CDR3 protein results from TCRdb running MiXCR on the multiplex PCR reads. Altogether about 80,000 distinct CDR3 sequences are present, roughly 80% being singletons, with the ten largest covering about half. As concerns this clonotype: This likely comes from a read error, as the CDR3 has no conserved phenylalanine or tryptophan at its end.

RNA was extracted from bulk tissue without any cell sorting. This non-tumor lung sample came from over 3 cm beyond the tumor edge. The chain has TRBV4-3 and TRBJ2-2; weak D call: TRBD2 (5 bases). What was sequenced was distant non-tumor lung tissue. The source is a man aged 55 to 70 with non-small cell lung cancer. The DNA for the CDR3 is TGCGCCAGTAGCCAAGAATTCAGAACGAACACCGGGGAACTGTTTTCT. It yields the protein CASSQEFRTNTGELFS.